This entry concerns a single T cell receptor beta chain. The CDR3 totals 14 residues. Germline CDR1 and CDR2: MGHRA and YSYEKL. Trimming cost V 6 bases and J 4 bases, with 16 bases left between them. TCR beta from blood CD8+ and CD4+ T cells was sequenced. Bulk CD8+ and CD4+ cells came from magnetic negative isolation; CD8+ TEMRA by FACS. With random hexamers, reverse transcription was performed on roughly 0.5 to 1 ug of RNA. Amplification of the TCR beta CDR3 was carried out by immunoSEQ multiplex PCR, which spanned a total of 54 Vbeta and 13 Jbeta segments. In TCRdb, the immunoSEQ multiplex PCR reads were re-called with MiXCR into one record per CDR3 protein. The data contain 150,000 to 180,000 distinct CDR3 sequences, 90% to 95% of them singletons. This entry comes from a study of CD8 T cells in Susac syndrome.

The TCR sequence derives from a human donor with multiple sclerosis. The chain combines TRBV4-1 with TRBJ2-7, with D possibly TRBD2 on 6 matching bases. Material: CD8+ T cells from PBMCs. CDR3 protein: CASSRLGDFYEQYF. In nucleotides, the CDR3 is TGCGCCAGCAGTAGGCTAGGGGACTTTTACGAGCAGTACTTC.